Below are 30 T cell receptor beta chains sequenced from a single sample in a study of regulatory T cells in long-lasting Graves disease. Time point described: newly diagnosed GD, antithyroid drugs for less than 3 months. RNA from PBMCs was the source of the TCR library. Assembly of TCR beta libraries relied on iRepertoire HTBI primers together with Arm-PCR of CDR3 regions. TCRdb reprocessed the multiplex PCR reads with MiXCR, giving one entry per CDR3 protein. The repertoire includes 400,000 to 500,000 distinct CDR3 sequences, roughly 15% of them detected once, and about 25% sits in the top ten. The same sample was also used in a study of T cells in Graves' hyperthyroidism and ophthalmopathy.

Sequences were derived from peripheral blood mononuclear cells (PBMCs), sampled at new diagnosis, from a patient treated with antithyroid drugs. The receptors originated from a woman younger than 35 with Graves disease.

The sample holds many counts of this clonotype. J is TRBJ2-1 and V is TRBV6-2 or TRBV6-3; TRBD2 might be the D (6 bases). There are 16 residues in the CDR3. The germline CDR1 and CDR2 sequences are MNHEY and SVGEGT. Trimming cost V 4 bases and J 10 bases, with 23 bases left between them. CDR3 sequence (DNA): TGTGCCAGCAGTTTAGTATCGGGGGTTCCCTCAAGCGAGCAGTTCTTC. It specifies CASSLVSGVPSSEQFF.

This clonotype was observed at least ten times. This sequence joins TRBV12-3 or TRBV12-4 and TRBJ1-4; weak D call: TRBD1 (5 bases). V was shortened by 8 bases and J by 5 bases, with 9 bases between the two germline ends. The CDR3 runs to 12 residues. CDR3 DNA: TGTGCCAGCCAGGGCCGGAATGAAAAACTGTTTTTT. Translation: CASQGRNEKLFF.

This clonotype has at least ten counts. The chain uses TRBV7-2 and TRBJ2-3; the match to TRBD2 covers 7 bases. V was clipped by 1 base and J by 0 bases; unmatched bases: 7. The germline V gene has CDR1 SGHTA and CDR2 FQGNSA. This CDR3 is 17 amino acids long. The CDR3 reads CASSLVASGTSTDTQYF. The CDR3 DNA reads as TGTGCCAGCAGCTTAGTTGCCAGCGGGACTAGCACAGATACGCAGTATTTT.

This clonotype occurred many times. The chain is built from TRBV18 and TRBJ2-3; 12 bases fit TRBD2. V trimming: 3 bases; J trimming: 6 bases; junction bases outside the gene matches: 4. The CDR3 has 15 amino acids. Germline loops: CDR1 KGHSH, CDR2 LQKENI. This CDR3 reads CASSPTSGSGDTQYF. CDR3 in DNA: TGTGCCAGCTCACCGACTAGCGGGAGTGGGGATACGCAGTATTTT.

This clonotype was counted only a few times. The chain combines TRBV5-1 with TRBJ1-6; TRBD1 matches at 9 bases. Per germline, CDR1 SGHRS and CDR2 YFSETQ. V shed 0 bases, J shed 7 bases, and the junction held 5 bases outside the gene matches. This CDR3 spans 16 amino acids. This CDR3 is CASSLGDRGANSPLHF. CDR3 nucleotide sequence: TGCGCCAGCAGCTTGGGAGACAGGGGGGCAAATTCACCCCTCCACTTT.

In regard to this clonotype: One end of the junction varies from germline; a read error may be responsible. V usage is TRBV5-1 and J usage is TRBJ1-5, with 7 bases lining up with TRBD1. The CDR3 loop spans 14 amino acids. Germline CDR1 and CDR2: SGHRS and YFSETQ. This CDR3 reads CARSLTGNPQPQHF. DNA of the CDR3: TGCGCCAGGAGCTTGACAGGGAATCCTCAGCCCCAGCATTTT.

This clonotype has at least ten counts. The genes are TRBV28 and TRBJ2-7; TRBD2 matches 7 bases. The junction had 7 bases not matched to a gene; V was cut back by 2 bases and J by 3 bases. Germline V gene lookup returns CDR1 MDHEN and CDR2 SYDVKM. The CDR3 contains 15 residues. CDR3 nucleotides: TGTGCCAGCAGTTTAGGACTAGAACCCTACTACGAGCAGTACTTC. It codes for CASSLGLEPYYEQYF.

This clonotype was detected only once. The chain combines TRBV6-1 with TRBJ2-4; D possibly corresponds to TRBD1 (6 bases). Trimming pared 2 bases from V and 6 bases from J, leaving 14 bases between. The germline V gene has CDR1 MNHNS and CDR2 SASEGT. There are 15 residues in the CDR3. CDR3 region: CASSESEGVGNIQYF. For the CDR3, the DNA is TGTGCCAGCAGTGAAAGTGAGGGGGTCGGAAACATTCAGTACTTC.

Comment on this clonotype: This may stem from a read error, because a much larger clone lies one nucleotide away. This chain uses TRBV18 with TRBJ2-1, with TRBD1 matching 10 bases. The germline V gene has CDR1 KGHSH and CDR2 LQKENI. The J segment lost 10 bases and the V segment lost 5 bases, leaving 8 bases of the junction unmatched. The CDR3 totals 14 residues. The DNA for the CDR3 is TGTGCCAGCTCATCCGACAGGGGGCTAGGCGAGCAGTTCTTC. This codes for CASSSDRGLGEQFF.

The table lists this clonotype with many counts. The chain has TRBV9 and TRBJ2-1; perhaps D is TRBD1 or TRBD2 (5 bases each). Germline CDR1 SGDLS, CDR2 YYNGEE. V lost 0 bases and J lost 9, with 7 bases in between. This CDR3 has 12 residues. CDR3 in amino acids: CASSVAGSEQFF. CDR3 bases: TGTGCCAGCAGCGTAGCAGGGAGTGAGCAGTTCTTC.

This clonotype was observed many times. The chain combines TRBV11-3 with TRBJ2-4; D may be TRBD1 or TRBD2 (5 bases each). V shed 0 bases and J shed 9 bases, with 21 bases lying between them. This CDR3 spans 17 amino acids. Germline assignment: CDR1 SGHNT and CDR2 YENEEA. The CDR3 nucleotides read TGTGCCAGCAGCTTAGATCGGGGCAGTGGTCTATTTAGCATTCAGTACTTC. Encoded protein: CASSLDRGSGLFSIQYF.

This clonotype was detected a few times. This chain links TRBV7-2 with TRBJ1-6; 8 bases fit TRBD1. CDR3 length equals 15 residues. V shed 5 bases, J shed 9 bases, and the junction held 9 bases outside the gene matches. Germline loops: CDR1 SGHTA, CDR2 FQGNSA. The CDR3 coding sequence is TGTGCCAGCAGCCAAGATGGACAGGGAATTTCACCCCTCCACTTT. This codes for CASSQDGQGISPLHF.

This chain connects TRBV6-1 to TRBJ2-1; a weak D match, TRBD1 (5 bases). The CDR3 has 12 amino acids. V was pared by 6 bases and J by 5 bases, with 8 bases between. Germline CDR1 MNHNS, CDR2 SASEGT. The CDR3 DNA sequence: TGTGCCAGCAGGGACACTAACAATGAGCAGTTCTTC. Residues: CASRDTNNEQFF.

This clonotype was seen repeatedly, ten times or more. The chain joins TRBV20-1 to TRBJ1-1, with D hard to call. The germline V gene has CDR1 DFQATT and CDR2 SNEGSKA (reference sequence). The CDR3 is 13 amino acids. Trimming stripped 0 bases from V and 0 bases from J, with 5 bases between. The CDR3 is CSARDRLNTEAFF. The DNA of the CDR3 is TGCAGTGCTAGAGACAGGTTGAACACTGAAGCTTTCTTT.

The chain carries TRBV6-1 and TRBJ2-2, with D perhaps TRBD1 or TRBD2 (5 bases each). Per the germline V gene, CDR1 is MNHNS and CDR2 is SASEGT. The CDR3 is 18 residues long. Between the trimmed V and J ends, which lost 6 bases and 0 bases, there was a span of 20 bases. The CDR3 nucleotides read TGTGCCAGCAGCCCAAGGGACCGAAGTTCCCCGAACACCGGGGAGCTGTTTTTT. This sequence encodes CASSPRDRSSPNTGELFF.

The V call is TRBV19, the J call TRBJ1-2; no firm D call. The V and J ends lost 9 bases and 4 bases respectively, with 12 bases between them. The germline V gene encodes CDR1 LNHDA and CDR2 SQIVND (reference sequence). This CDR3 spans 12 amino acids. CDR3 sequence reads: CASETPAYGYTF. The CDR3 region has the DNA TGTGCCAGCGAGACCCCAGCCTATGGCTACACCTTC.

CDR3 bases: TGTGCCAGCAGTTTCCCAGGGAGAGGTGTTGGTTCCTACAATGAGCAGTTCTTC. It specifies CASSFPGRGVGSYNEQFF. This sequence joins TRBV28 and TRBJ2-1; perhaps D is TRBD1 or TRBD2 (5 bases each). This CDR3 has 18 residues. Deletions cut 3 bases from V and 1 base from J, with 19 bases between. The V gene's germline CDR1 is MDHEN and CDR2 SYDVKM.

The chain carries TRBV29-1 and TRBJ2-3, with TRBD1 matching over 10 bases. CDR1 is SQVTM and CDR2 is ANQGSEA in the germline V gene. The junction had 4 bases not matched to a gene; V was cut back by 7 bases and J by 6 bases. This CDR3 is 12 amino acids long. The CDR3 coding sequence is TGCAGCGACGACAGGGGGCGGGATACGCAGTATTTT. The encoded protein is CSDDRGRDTQYF.

Note on this clonotype: A read error may explain this, as a much larger clone is one base away. The rearrangement uses TRBV2 and TRBJ2-1, with D possibly matching TRBD2 (6 bases). The CDR3 extends over 16 amino acids. Germline assignment: CDR1 SNHLY and CDR2 FYNNEI. Written as DNA, the CDR3 is TGTGCCAGCAGTATTTCAGCGGGTCGCTCCTACAATGGGCAGTTCTTC. Amino acids: CASSISAGRSYNGQFF.

This clonotype is a singleton in its sample. The CDR3 sequence is CASSQGWSGRGYTF. The CDR3 DNA reads as TGCGCCAGCAGCCAAGGATGGTCTGGAAGAGGCTACACCTTC. The chain uses TRBV4-1 and TRBJ1-2; no clear D gene. Looked up from germline, CDR1 is MGHRA and CDR2 is YSYEKL. V shed 1 base and J shed 8 bases, with 14 bases lying between them. The CDR3 runs to 14 residues.

This clonotype has only a few counts. The chain combines TRBV7-3 with TRBJ2-7; D remains unclear. Trimming left V 2 bases short and J 6 bases short, with 11 bases between. The CDR3 sequence is 13 residues long. The germline V gene has CDR1 SGHTA and CDR2 FQGTGA. CDR3 residues: CASSLDILGEQYF. In nucleotides, the CDR3 is TGTGCCAGCAGCTTAGATATACTCGGCGAGCAGTACTTC.

The V gene is TRBV7-2, the J gene TRBJ2-7; 13 nucleotides agree with TRBD2. The length of the CDR3 is 19 residues. Germline V CDR1 and CDR2: SGHTA, FQGNSA. The V segment lost 1 base and the J segment 7 bases; nucleotides outside the gene matches: 16. The CDR3 coding sequence is TGTGCCAGCAGCTTAGGCGGGGGCGATGGCGGGACTAGCGGGATTGAGCAGTACTTC. The encoded protein is CASSLGGGDGGTSGIEQYF.

There are many counts of this clonotype. The chain couples TRBV20-1 to TRBJ2-1; D might be TRBD2 (5 bases). Trimming took 3 bases from V and 3 from J, leaving 12 bases between them. The germline V gene has CDR1 DFQATT and CDR2 SNEGSKA (reference sequence). This CDR3 has 14 amino acids. Written as DNA, the CDR3 is TGCAGTGCTAGTCCCCTAGGGAGCTACAATGAGCAGTTCTTC. This sequence encodes CSASPLGSYNEQFF.

This clonotype was picked up many times. The rearrangement uses TRBV18 and TRBJ1-3; D possibly corresponds to TRBD1 (5 bases). The CDR3 is 14 amino acids. CDR1 KGHSH and CDR2 LQKENI come from the germline V gene. Trimming removed 3 bases at V and 0 bases at J, with 6 bases between. This CDR3 is CASSPTDSGNTIYF. CDR3 DNA: TGTGCCAGCTCACCGACAGACTCTGGAAACACCATATATTTT. The full variable domain, its missing parts supplied by reference TRBV18 and TRBJ1-3, is NAGVMQNPRHLVRRRGQEARLRCSPMKGHSHVYWYRQLPEEGLKFMVYLQKENIIDESGMPKERFSAEFPKEGPSILRIQQVVRGDSAAYFCASSPTDSGNTIYFGEGSWLTVV.

J is TRBJ2-5 and V is TRBV19; no firm D call. Germline V gives CDR1 LNHDA, CDR2 SQIVND (reference sequence). The CDR3 consists of 14 residues. V dropped 5 bases and J dropped 7 bases, with 17 bases sitting between them. The CDR3 protein is CASSPKGPVWTQYF. CDR3 nucleotide sequence: TGTGCCAGTAGTCCTAAGGGCCCGGTTTGGACCCAGTACTTC. The variable domain in full, with the rest retrieved from reference TRBV19 and TRBJ2-5, is DGGITQSPKYLFRKEGQNVTLSCEQNLNHDAMYWYRQDPGQGLRLIYYSQIVNDFQKGDIAEGYSVSREKKESFPLTVTSAQKNPTAFYLCASSPKGPVWTQYFGPGTRLLVL.

This clonotype was seen a handful of times. The genes are TRBV5-1 and TRBJ1-1; D gene unclear. CDR3 length equals 14 residues. Trimming stripped 4 bases from V and 5 bases from J, with 15 bases between. CDR1 and CDR2 (germline): SGHRS, YFSETQ. DNA of the CDR3: TGCGCCAGCAGCGGATACAGCCCCAAAACTGAAGCTTTCTTT. It specifies CASSGYSPKTEAFF.

There are many counts of this clonotype. This chain joins TRBV6-1 and TRBJ2-7; TRBD1 matches 11 bases. J gave up 5 bases and V 0 bases, and 6 bases lay outside the gene matches. The CDR3 totals 16 residues. Per the germline V gene, CDR1 is MNHNS and CDR2 is SASEGT. CDR3 residues: CASSEATGQGGDEQYF. Written as DNA, the CDR3 is TGTGCCAGCAGTGAAGCGACGGGACAGGGGGGCGACGAGCAGTACTTC.

This clonotype was counted ten times or more. The chain employs TRBV5-5 and TRBJ1-1; D unresolved. CDR3 length: 17 residues. Germline V gene data show CDR1 as SGHKS and CDR2 as YYEKEE (reference sequence). Trimming stripped 4 bases from V and 5 bases from J, with 24 bases between. The CDR3 region is CASSQRSDRTRATEAFF. CDR3 DNA: TGTGCCAGCAGCCAACGGTCAGATCGCACGCGGGCGACTGAAGCTTTCTTT.

Only a few counts were recorded for this clonotype. The chain recombines TRBV30 with TRBJ1-3, with D unresolved. CDR1 is GTSNPN and CDR2 is SVGIG in the germline V gene (reference sequence). Trimming stripped 4 bases from V and 2 bases from J, with 6 bases between. CDR3 length: 12 residues. The CDR3 DNA follows: TGTGCCTGGAATGGAGCTGGAAACACCATATATTTT. It encodes CAWNGAGNTIYF.

This clonotype was detected many times. The chain is built from TRBV7-9 and TRBJ2-7; D may be TRBD2 (6 bases). The CDR3 length is 13 residues. CDR1 and CDR2 (germline): SEHNR, FQNEAQ (reference sequence). With 5 bases removed from V and 3 bases from J, the gap between germline ends came to 11 bases. CDR3 nucleotide sequence: TGTGCCAGCAGCCCTTCGGAGGGCTACGAGCAGTACTTC. It codes for CASSPSEGYEQYF.